This T cell receptor (beta chain) appears in the sequencing data of a study of T cells in Graves' hyperthyroidism and ophthalmopathy. The CDR3 spans 15 residues. Trimming took off 2 bases at V and 5 bases at J, with 15 bases between the two ends. The germline CDR1 and CDR2 sequences are SEHNR and FQNEAQ (reference sequence). A patient was excluded if there was uncontrolled infection, other autoimmune disease, pregnancy or lactation. Amplified TCR beta CDR3 regions derived from RNA transcripts. An initial round of RT-PCR targeting the TCR CDR3 relied on the HTBI primer set. TCRdb reprocessed the multiplex PCR reads via MiXCR and lists one record per CDR3 protein. Of hundreds of thousands of distinct CDR3 sequences listed, over 40% are singletons. As to this clonotype: A much larger clone differs by one base, so this may be a read error.

The source of this sequence is an adult man with Graves' disease, either hyperthyroidism or ophthalmopathy (not recorded which). The chain has TRBV7-9 and TRBJ2-5; TRBD2 is a possible D gene (5 bases). Sequencing was done on a sample of peripheral blood or thyroid tissue (not recorded which). CDR3 coding DNA: TGTGCCAGCAGCTTACGAGCGAGAGGAGGCGAGACCCAGTACTTC. Residues: CASSLRARGGETQYF. Using reference TRBV7-9 and TRBJ2-5 for the parts outside the CDR3, the full variable domain is DTGVSQNPRHKITKRGQNVTFRCDPISEHNRLYWYRQTLGQGPEFLTYFQNEAQLEKSRLLSDRFSAERPKGSFSTLEIQRTEQGDSAMYLCASSLRARGGETQYFGPGTRLLVL.